The present TCR beta chain was sequenced within a study of T-cell memory formation after mild COVID-19. Regarding the study as a whole: Cross-reactive memory seemingly joined, as some responding clones were found in pre-infection memory. Specificity for SARS-CoV-2 was not confirmed among the second-wave clones peaking on day 37. Day 15 to 85 contracting clones showed balanced CD4/CD8; later expanders leaned CD4+.

Regarding this clonotype: Its antigen remains unknown.

MiXCR, applied by TCRdb to the 5' RACE reads, yields one record per CDR3 protein. The sample carries about 360,000 distinct CDR3 sequences, approximately 14% recorded once. Germline CDR1 reads MNHNS; CDR2 reads SASEGT. J gave up 5 bases and V 2 bases, and 9 bases lay outside the gene matches. This CDR3 comprises 16 residues. Sequencing input: PBMCs or a T cell subset sorted from them (not recorded which). This TCR was sampled from a young man who had mild COVID-19 (a few samples of this study predate the infection). Cell type and time point are not known. The genes are TRBV6-1 and TRBJ1-3, with 7 bases identical to TRBD1. In DNA, the CDR3 is TGTGCCAGCAGTGAACTTCTCAGGGACAGCAGAAACACCATATATTTT. Translation gives CASSELLRDSRNTIYF.